One sample yielded the 2 T cell receptor beta chains listed below, sequenced in a study of vaccination effects on CD4 cells after COVID-19. TCRdb's copy holds only in-frame clones and misses some; the assay was immunoSEQ multiplex PCR. The table includes 55,000 to 80,000 clones, about four fifths detected once. After expansion with viral peptide pools in the ViraFEST assay, antigen-specific CD4+ T cells were sequenced. Following culture for roughly 10 days, CD4+ T cells were isolated. Vaccinees lacked prior SARS-CoV-2 infection and tested negative for nucleocapsid antibodies. No cognate antigen is known for these TCRs. This specimen was CD4+ T cells from PBMCs cultured with SARS-CoV-2 spike peptides, taken before COVID-19 vaccination. The source of these receptors is a human donor who received a COVID-19 vaccine.

In this sample, this clone turned up a few times. The chain recombines TRBV3-1 (or the pseudogene TRBV3-2) with TRBJ1-2, with D unresolved. Per the germline V gene, CDR1 is LGHDT and CDR2 is YNNKEL (reference sequence). Trimming removed 4 bases from V and 8 bases from J, with 17 bases in between. The CDR3 runs 14 residues. The CDR3 coding sequence is TGTGCCAGCAGCCTGACGGAGGACCCCAAGGGCTACACCTTC. This codes for CASSLTEDPKGYTF.

The chain uses TRBV6-5 and TRBJ1-5; D might be TRBD1 (6 bases). There are 15 residues in the CDR3. Trimming shortened V by 6 bases and J by 0 bases, and 12 bases separated the two germline ends. Germline CDR1 reads MNHEY; CDR2 reads SVGAGI. CDR3 in DNA: TGTGCCAGCAGGAGACAGGCTTATAGCAATCAGCCCCAGCATTTT. Its translation: CASRRQAYSNQPQHF.